One sample yielded the 27 T cell receptor beta chains listed below, sequenced in a study of beta chain features in type 1 diabetes. Sequencing targeted expressed TCRB transcripts, as all isolated RNA had been reverse transcribed. The data were produced by immunoSEQ multiplex PCR, yet TCRdb's version contains in-frame clones alone and is incomplete. The repertoire includes roughly 250,000 clones, roughly 9.6% of them detected once, and about 0.03% sits in the top ten. What was sequenced was naive CD4+ T cells from blood. These receptors came from a young woman in good health.

This chain connects TRBV5-1 to TRBJ2-7, with D possibly matching TRBD2 (5 bases). Germline values: CDR1 SGHRS, CDR2 YFSETQ. V lost 8 bases, J lost 0 bases, and 12 bases lay in between. The length of the CDR3 is 13 residues. The CDR3 is CARFTSPSYEQYF. The CDR3 nucleotides are TGCGCCAGATTTACTAGTCCCTCCTACGAGCAGTACTTC.

This clone was seen a few times. The J gene is TRBJ2-7, the V gene TRBV19, with TRBD1 as a possible D gene (7 bases). Germline-derived CDR1 and CDR2 are LNHDA and SQIVND (reference sequence). The CDR3 consists of 14 residues. Trimming pared 6 bases from V and 3 bases from J, leaving 15 bases between. The CDR3 bases are TGTGCCAGTAGCGGCGGGACAGCGAACTACGAGCAGTACTTC. It is translated as CASSGGTANYEQYF.

There are a few counts of this clone. The chain is built from TRBV29-1 and TRBJ1-1, with TRBD1 matching over 10 bases. Germline CDR1 is SQVTM and CDR2 is ANQGSEA. The junction had 8 bases not matched to a gene; V was cut back by 6 bases and J by 4 bases. This CDR3 has 14 residues. DNA for the CDR3: TGCAGCGTCGCCCACGGGACAGGGGCCACTGAAGCTTTCTTT. Its translation: CSVAHGTGATEAFF. Complete variable domain (other parts from reference TRBV29-1 and TRBJ1-1): SAVISQKPSRDICQRGTSLTIQCQVDSQVTMMFWYRQQPGQSLTLIATANQGSEATYESGFVIDKFPISRPNLTFSTLTVSNMSPEDSSIYLCSVAHGTGATEAFFGQGTRLTVV.

This clone has a handful of counts. This sequence joins TRBV18 and TRBJ2-5; D possibly corresponds to TRBD2 (6 bases). Germline V gene data show CDR1 as KGHSH and CDR2 as LQKENI. The CDR3 is 16 amino acids. Trimming cost V 6 bases and J 2 bases, with 19 bases left between them. CDR3 region: CASSAKVADIQETQYF. The CDR3 nucleotides are TGTGCCAGCTCGGCCAAGGTAGCGGATATTCAAGAGACCCAGTACTTC.

At least ten counts were recorded for this clone. The rearrangement uses TRBV7-2 and TRBJ2-3, with a weak D call TRBD2 (5 bases). Trimming left V 5 bases short and J 5 bases short, with 11 bases between. The CDR3 loop spans 13 amino acids. Germline CDR1 reads SGHTA; CDR2 reads FQGNSA. The CDR3 region is CASSVRVRDTQYF. CDR3 in DNA: TGTGCCAGCAGCGTGCGGGTGAGAGATACGCAGTATTTT.

The gene calls are TRBV5-6 and TRBJ1-3; D is ambiguous. The V gene's germline CDR1 is SGHDT and CDR2 YYEEEE. The CDR3 contains 14 residues. V was cut by 0 bases and J by 0 bases, with 4 bases left in between. The CDR3 DNA sequence: TGTGCCAGCAGCTTGGTCTCCTCTGGAAACACCATATATTTT. As protein: CASSLVSSGNTIYF.

The CDR3 loop is CATAGREFYEQYF. DNA for the CDR3: TGTGCCACCGCCGGGAGGGAGTTCTACGAGCAGTACTTC. The rearrangement uses TRBV15 and TRBJ2-7; 8 nucleotides agree with TRBD2. Germline V gene sequence: CDR1 LNHNV, CDR2 YYDKDF (reference sequence). V lost 8 bases, J lost 3 bases, and 6 bases stayed unmatched. The CDR3 has 13 residues.

The table lists this clone with a few counts. The genes are TRBV30 and TRBJ1-1, with TRBD1 matching over 8 bases. With 5 bases clipped from V and 4 bases from J, the junction kept 9 bases outside the gene matches. CDR1 GTSNPN and CDR2 SVGIG come from the germline V gene (reference sequence). This CDR3 has 14 residues. CDR3 DNA sequence: TGTGCCTGGGGGACAGGCAGGGTTAGCACTGAAGCTTTCTTT. Its protein is CAWGTGRVSTEAFF.

The table lists this clone with many counts. DNA for the CDR3: TGTGCCATCAGTGGCCGGGGATTTGAAGAGACCCAGTACTTC. Residues: CAISGRGFEETQYF. The chain employs TRBV10-3 and TRBJ2-5, with D perhaps TRBD2 (5 bases). Per the germline V gene, CDR1 is ENHRY and CDR2 is SYGVKD. The CDR3 sequence is 14 residues long. V lost 4 bases and J lost 3, with 12 bases in between.

This clone was seen many times. Written as DNA, the CDR3 is TGTGCCAGCCTTACCGCAGGGGCCGAGCAGTACTTC. Encoded protein: CASLTAGAEQYF. V and J are TRBV7-9 and TRBJ2-7, with D maybe TRBD1 (6 bases). The CDR3 has 12 amino acids. Germline V lookup: CDR1 SEHNR, CDR2 FQNEAQ (reference sequence). V shed 8 bases and J shed 6 bases, with 14 bases lying between them.

V usage is TRBV7-2 and J usage is TRBJ2-4, with 10 bases fitting TRBD2. This CDR3 is built from 17 residues. Germline CDR1 and CDR2: SGHTA and FQGNSA. The junction had 6 bases not matched to a gene; V was cut back by 4 bases and J by 0 bases. Written as DNA, the CDR3 is TGTGCCAGCAGCTCTCCTAGCGGGAGCCTAGCCAAAAACATTCAGTACTTC. It codes for CASSSPSGSLAKNIQYF.

The chain joins TRBV5-4 to TRBJ1-6; no firm D call. The germline V gene encodes CDR1 SGHNT and CDR2 YYREEE (reference sequence). Deletions cut 0 bases from V and 3 bases from J, with 10 bases between. The CDR3 has 16 residues. The CDR3 coding sequence is TGTGCCAGCAGCTTGGGCGGTTTGGGCTATAATTCACCCCTCCACTTT. Encoded protein: CASSLGGLGYNSPLHF.

This clone was counted between two and nine times. The rearrangement joins TRBV29-1 to TRBJ1-1; no clear D gene. Germline values: CDR1 SQVTM, CDR2 ANQGSEA. The CDR3 is 16 residues long. Deletions cut 0 bases from V and 1 base from J, with 15 bases between. As DNA, the CDR3 is TGCAGCGTTGAAGATTATAGCCGCCCTAAGAACACTGAAGCTTTCTTT. Translated, it gives CSVEDYSRPKNTEAFF. Full variable domain (outside the CDR3, taken from reference TRBV29-1 and TRBJ1-1): SAVISQKPSRDICQRGTSLTIQCQVDSQVTMMFWYRQQPGQSLTLIATANQGSEATYESGFVIDKFPISRPNLTFSTLTVSNMSPEDSSIYLCSVEDYSRPKNTEAFFGQGTRLTVV.

This clone appeared a few times. The chain combines TRBV29-1 with TRBJ1-1; the D gene is possibly TRBD1 (5 bases). The CDR3 is made up of 13 amino acids. Trimming removed 6 bases at V and 0 bases at J, with 11 bases between. Per germline, CDR1 SQVTM and CDR2 ANQGSEA. CDR3 sequence (DNA): TGCAGCGTCGCCCGACAGCTGAACACTGAAGCTTTCTTT. Its translation is CSVARQLNTEAFF.

This clone was counted many times. The gene calls are TRBV10-3 and TRBJ2-1; 7 positions match TRBD1. The CDR3 consists of 11 residues. Per the germline V gene, CDR1 is ENHRY and CDR2 is SYGVKD. With 6 bases clipped from V and 8 bases from J, the junction kept 1 base outside the gene matches. The CDR3 loop reads CAIRGTDEQFF. CDR3 coding DNA: TGTGCCATCAGGGGGACAGATGAGCAGTTCTTC.

The chain carries TRBV10-1 and TRBJ2-5; tentatively, D is TRBD1 (6 bases). V was cut by 2 bases and J by 4 bases, with 8 bases left in between. Germline CDR1 reads WNHNN; CDR2 reads SYGVQD (reference sequence). The CDR3 is made up of 13 amino acids. The CDR3 spells CASSESRGETQYF. CDR3 sequence (DNA): TGCGCCAGCAGTGAGAGCAGGGGAGAGACCCAGTACTTC.

This clone was detected a few times. The rearrangement links TRBV2 to TRBJ2-5; no definite D call. Germline CDR1 SNHLY, CDR2 FYNNEI. The CDR3 totals 13 residues. V dropped 1 base and J dropped 3 bases, with 6 bases sitting between them. CDR3 sequence reads: CASSEGGEETQYF. In nucleotides, the CDR3 is TGTGCCAGCAGTGAAGGCGGTGAAGAGACCCAGTACTTC.

This clone was seen a handful of times. The rearrangement links TRBV7-3 to TRBJ2-7, with 8 bases aligning to TRBD1. Germline V lookup: CDR1 SGHTA, CDR2 FQGTGA. V lost 5 bases, J lost 2 bases, and 8 bases stayed unmatched. The CDR3 is 15 residues long. In DNA, the CDR3 is TGTGCCAGCAGCCTATTTCAGGGGGCAGCCTACGAGCAGTACTTC. Translating gives CASSLFQGAAYEQYF.

The chain carries TRBV5-1 and TRBJ2-5; the match to TRBD1 covers 9 bases. Losses at the gene ends were 0 bases for V and 11 bases for J; bases not matched to a gene: 14. The CDR3 sequence is 16 residues long. CDR1 SGHRS and CDR2 YFSETQ come from the germline V gene. The CDR3 region has the DNA TGCGCCAGCAGCTTGGTCCCCGGGACAGGGACGAATGAGCAGTACTTC. This encodes CASSLVPGTGTNEQYF.

The chain has TRBV5-4 and TRBJ2-3, with 7 bases fitting TRBD2. Per germline, CDR1 SGHNT and CDR2 YYREEE (reference sequence). CDR3 length: 16 residues. V shed 0 bases and J 6 bases; nucleotides not matched to a gene: 10. In DNA, the CDR3 is TGTGCCAGCAGCTTGGCCCTCTCTACTAGCGCGGATACGCAGTATTTT. The encoded protein is CASSLALSTSADTQYF.

This clone has just a few counts. This chain joins TRBV7-9 and TRBJ1-5, with D hard to call. The V end lost 1 base, the J end lost 5 bases, and 12 bases lay between the germline ends. Per the germline V gene, CDR1 is SEHNR and CDR2 is FQNEAQ (reference sequence). This CDR3 region has 15 residues. The CDR3 DNA is TGTGCCAGCAGCTTAGAAGGGTCCGGGGATCAGCCCCAGCATTTT. Its translation is CASSLEGSGDQPQHF.

This clone has ten or more counts. This rearrangement joins TRBV19 to TRBJ2-3, with D unclear. The V gene's germline CDR1 is LNHDA and CDR2 SQIVND (reference sequence). There are 12 residues in the CDR3. V was cut by 6 bases and J by 6 bases, with 10 bases left in between. The CDR3 loop reads CASRSRADTQYF. The CDR3 DNA follows: TGTGCCAGTAGAAGCCGAGCGGATACGCAGTATTTT.

This clone was seen more than once but under ten times. The chain links TRBV6-6 to TRBJ1-1; the D gene is possibly TRBD1 (5 bases). V lost 6 bases and J lost 1, with 9 bases in between. The CDR3 totals 13 residues. Germline loops: CDR1 MNHNY, CDR2 SVGAGI (reference sequence). The CDR3 region is CASSDDRNTEAFF. In DNA form, the CDR3 reads TGTGCCAGCAGCGACGACAGGAACACTGAAGCTTTCTTT.

This clone came up a few times. The rearrangement links TRBV6-1 to TRBJ1-1; maybe TRBD1 (5 bases). CDR1 is MNHNS and CDR2 is SASEGT in the germline V gene. This CDR3 comprises 14 residues. Trimming left V 7 bases short and J 2 bases short, with 14 bases between. The CDR3: CASTLPGLNTEAFF. The CDR3 nucleotides read TGTGCCAGCACCTTACCGGGACTAAACACTGAAGCTTTCTTT.

In this sample, this clone turned up a few times. The V and J genes are TRBV5-1 and TRBJ2-2; 7 bases align to TRBD1. CDR1 is SGHRS, CDR2 YFSETQ, per germline. J lost 6 bases, V lost 5 bases, and 4 bases had no gene match. CDR3 length equals 13 residues. CDR3 in amino acids: CASRSQGAGELFF. The CDR3 DNA follows: TGCGCCAGCAGAAGCCAGGGGGCCGGGGAGCTGTTTTTT.

The chain uses TRBV29-1 and TRBJ2-3; no definite D call. Germline lookup yields CDR1 SQVTM and CDR2 ANQGSEA. The CDR3 totals 13 residues. V lost 1 base, J lost 4 bases, and 9 bases lay in between. The CDR3: CSVEVGTADTQYF. The CDR3 DNA sequence: TGCAGCGTTGAAGTGGGCACAGCAGATACGCAGTATTTT.

This clone was recorded a few times. V is TRBV28 and J is TRBJ1-5; 7 bases match TRBD1. CDR1 and CDR2 (germline): MDHEN, SYDVKM. The trim removed 1 base at V and 7 bases at J, leaving 7 bases unmatched. CDR3 size: 15 residues. The CDR3 sequence is CASSLSPGGYQPQHF. DNA of the CDR3: TGTGCCAGCAGTTTATCGCCAGGGGGATACCAGCCCCAGCATTTT.